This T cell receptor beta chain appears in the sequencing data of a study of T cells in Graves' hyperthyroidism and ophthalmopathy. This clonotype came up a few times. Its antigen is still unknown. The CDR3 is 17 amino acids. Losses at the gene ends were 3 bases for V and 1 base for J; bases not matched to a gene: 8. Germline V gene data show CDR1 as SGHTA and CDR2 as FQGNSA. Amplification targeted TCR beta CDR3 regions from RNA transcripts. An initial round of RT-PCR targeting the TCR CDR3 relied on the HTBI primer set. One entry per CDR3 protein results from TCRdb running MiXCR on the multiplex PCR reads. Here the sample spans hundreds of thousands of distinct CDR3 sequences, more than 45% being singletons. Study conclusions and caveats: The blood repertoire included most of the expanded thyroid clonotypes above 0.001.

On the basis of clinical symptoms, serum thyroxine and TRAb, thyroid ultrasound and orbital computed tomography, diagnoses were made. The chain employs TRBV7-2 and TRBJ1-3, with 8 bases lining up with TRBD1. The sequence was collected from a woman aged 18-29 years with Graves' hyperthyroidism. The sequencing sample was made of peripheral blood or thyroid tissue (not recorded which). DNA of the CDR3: TGTGCCAGCAGCTTTACACAGGGGGTTCGGTCTGGAAACACCATATATTTT. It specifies CASSFTQGVRSGNTIYF.